One and the same sample provided the 29 T cell receptor beta chains below, sequenced in a study of blood T cell repertoires in COVID-19. Some clones are missing from TCRdb's copy, which holds only in-frame ones; the method was immunoSEQ multiplex PCR. The sample lists some 59,000 clones; more than 90% were seen once. The sequenced material came from peripheral blood. The receptors were sampled from a man aged 45-65 years with acute or convalescent COVID-19.

The chain employs TRBV5-5 and TRBJ2-3, with 9 positions matching TRBD1. V lost 0 bases to trimming and J lost 5 bases; unmatched junction nucleotides: 7. The germline CDR1 and CDR2 sequences are SGHKS and YYEKEE (reference sequence). The CDR3 loop spans 16 amino acids. Here the CDR3 DNA reads TGTGCCAGCAGCTTGGGTGTCGGACAGGGGATAGATACGCAGTATTTT. Its protein product is CASSLGVGQGIDTQYF.

The chain employs TRBV27 and TRBJ2-3, with 8 bases identical to TRBD2. CDR1 and CDR2 (germline): MNHEY, SMNVEV (reference sequence). The V gene end was trimmed by 2 bases and the J gene end by 6 bases; junction bases not matched to a gene: 7. This CDR3 is 15 amino acids long. Written as DNA, the CDR3 is TGTGCCAGCAGTTTAACACGGCTAGCGGGCGATACGCAGTATTTT. Protein sequence: CASSLTRLAGDTQYF.

J is TRBJ1-6 and V is TRBV9, with D possibly matching TRBD1 (6 bases). Trimming cost V 1 base and J 9 bases, with 14 bases left between them. Looked up from germline, CDR1 is SGDLS and CDR2 is YYNGEE. The CDR3 has 15 amino acids. CDR3 coding DNA: TGTGCCAGCAGCGTAAACGCAGGGGAGGGTTCACCCCTCCACTTT. Protein product: CASSVNAGEGSPLHF.

The chain recombines TRBV7-6 with TRBJ2-3; possibly TRBD2 for D (6 bases). CDR1 and CDR2 (germline): SGHVS, FNYEAQ. V lost 1 base, J lost 4 bases, and 9 bases lay in between. This CDR3 comprises 14 residues. The CDR3 is CASSLVLAPDTQYF. In DNA, the CDR3 is TGTGCCAGCAGCTTAGTCCTAGCGCCAGATACGCAGTATTTT.

For the CDR3, the DNA is TGCGCCAGCAGCGAGGGACTAGCGGACACAGATACGCAGTATTTT. As protein: CASSEGLADTDTQYF. V is TRBV5-1 and J is TRBJ2-3; the match to TRBD2 covers 11 bases. The V and J ends lost 4 bases and 2 bases, in that order; junction bases with no gene match: 3. The length of the CDR3 is 15 residues. Germline values: CDR1 SGHRS, CDR2 YFSETQ.

The V call is TRBV6-5, the J call TRBJ2-6; D is unclear. Germline values: CDR1 MNHEY, CDR2 SVGAGI. The CDR3 totals 15 residues. Deletions cut 4 bases from V and 2 bases from J, with 9 bases between. CDR3 nucleotides: TGTGCCAGCAGTTCCAGGTCCACTGGGGCCAACGTCCTGACTTTC. Translation gives CASSSRSTGANVLTF.

CDR3 nucleotide sequence: TGTGCCAGCAGCCCCCAGTCCGGGTATAGGCAAAAACTGTTTTTT. This translates into CASSPQSGYRQKLFF. The rearrangement uses TRBV6-5 and TRBJ1-4; D is ambiguous. This CDR3 is built from 15 residues. Germline lookup yields CDR1 MNHEY and CDR2 SVGAGI. The V gene lost 6 bases and the J gene lost 9 bases, with 20 bases spanning the gap.

The rearrangement uses TRBV4-3 and TRBJ1-4, with 7 bases fitting TRBD1. V was pared by 1 base and J by 4 bases, with 3 bases of the junction left unmatched. Germline CDR1 reads LGHNA; CDR2 reads YSLEER. The CDR3 spans 15 residues. CDR3 residues: CASSQVRQGNEKLFF. The CDR3 nucleotides are TGCGCCAGCAGCCAAGTAAGACAGGGTAATGAAAAACTGTTTTTT.

This chain joins TRBV6-5 and TRBJ1-1; 8 nucleotides align to TRBD1. Germline CDR1 and CDR2: MNHEY and SVGAGI. This CDR3 is 15 amino acids long. V gave up 6 bases and J gave up 3 bases; unmatched junction bases: 9. CDR3 nucleotide sequence: TGTGCCAGCAGGCAAAGGACAGGGAGGGACACTGAAGCTTTCTTT. Its protein is CASRQRTGRDTEAFF.

The chain links TRBV29-1 to TRBJ1-2; 7 bases map to TRBD1. The germline gives CDR1 SQVTM, CDR2 ANQGSEA. The CDR3 totals 16 residues. The J segment lost 5 bases and the V segment lost 4 bases, leaving 16 bases of the junction unmatched. The CDR3 loop is CSVVRDSDPRLYGYTF. For the CDR3, the DNA is TGCAGCGTTGTCAGGGACAGCGACCCGCGGTTGTATGGCTACACCTTC.

This chain joins TRBV4-1 and TRBJ1-5; D possibly corresponds to TRBD1 (6 bases). V lost 0 bases and J 7 bases, leaving 16 bases between the germline ends. Germline V lookup: CDR1 MGHRA, CDR2 YSYEKL. CDR3 length equals 16 residues. Here the CDR3 reads CASSQERGSQGQPQHF. The CDR3 DNA follows: TGCGCCAGCAGCCAAGAAAGAGGGTCACAGGGACAGCCCCAGCATTTT.

This chain joins TRBV6-6 and TRBJ1-4; 7 bases align to TRBD1. The germline CDR1 and CDR2 sequences are MNHNY and SVGAGI (reference sequence). The V segment lost 2 bases and the J segment 8 bases; nucleotides outside the gene matches: 5. This CDR3 is 14 amino acids long. The CDR3: CASSYRGRKEKLFF. The CDR3 DNA reads as TGTGCCAGCAGTTACAGGGGGCGAAAAGAAAAACTGTTTTTT.

The chain employs TRBV7-8 and TRBJ2-2; tentative D call: TRBD2 (7 bases). The CDR3 is 16 amino acids. CDR1 SGHVS and CDR2 FQNEAQ come from the germline V gene. Trimming took off 8 bases at V and 6 bases at J, with 22 bases between the two ends. DNA of the CDR3: TGTGCCAGCCGCCCTCCGACGACGGGGGGCCCCGGGGAGCTGTTTTTT. Amino acids: CASRPPTTGGPGELFF.

Points on this clone: An end of the junction does not agree with germline; a read error may underlie this. The chain carries TRBV6-2 or TRBV6-3 and TRBJ1-5; 10 bases map to TRBD1. Germline lookup yields CDR1 MNHEY and CDR2 SVGEGT. The CDR3 is 17 amino acids. The CDR3 loop reads CASSYSGTGVGNQPQHF. As DNA, the CDR3 is TGTGCCAGCAGCTACTCCGGGACAGGGGTTGGCAATCAGCCCCAGCATTTT.

The chain recombines TRBV24-1 with TRBJ1-2; 12 bases match TRBD1. V shed 4 bases and J 8 bases; nucleotides not matched to a gene: 7. CDR1 and CDR2 from the germline V gene are KGHDR and SFDVKD. The CDR3 loop spans 15 amino acids. This CDR3 reads CATSDRPGTGGGYTF. As DNA, the CDR3 is TGTGCCACCAGTGACAGGCCCGGGACAGGGGGCGGCTACACCTTC.

Only one count was recorded for this clone. The chain has TRBV7-9 and TRBJ1-4; no clear D. Trimming took off 0 bases at V and 7 bases at J, with 18 bases between the two ends. Germline values: CDR1 SEHNR, CDR2 FQNEAQ (reference sequence). The CDR3 length is 17 residues. The CDR3: CASSLATSEGRGEKLFF. CDR3 DNA: TGTGCCAGCAGCTTAGCTACCTCAGAAGGCCGGGGTGAAAAACTGTTTTTT.

This chain uses TRBV19 with TRBJ2-2; 10 bases line up with TRBD2. V gave up 0 bases and J gave up 1 base; unmatched junction bases: 5. CDR1 and CDR2 (germline): LNHDA, SQIVND (reference sequence). This CDR3 region has 18 residues. The CDR3 sequence is CASSIEASGSGNTGELFF. CDR3 coding DNA: TGTGCCAGTAGTATAGAGGCTAGCGGGAGCGGGAACACCGGGGAGCTGTTTTTT.

V and J are TRBV29-1 and TRBJ2-3, with D uncertain. The CDR3 is 12 amino acids. V lost 4 bases to trimming and J lost 1 base, with 6 bases between them. Germline CDR1 and CDR2: SQVTM and ANQGSEA. CDR3 DNA sequence: TGCAGCGTTGGGCCCGGCACAGATACGCAGTATTTT. This sequence encodes CSVGPGTDTQYF.

The chain is built from TRBV20-1 and TRBJ2-7, with 7 bases that match TRBD2. Germline V gene lookup returns CDR1 DFQATT and CDR2 SNEGSKA (reference sequence). This CDR3 is 15 amino acids long. The trim removed 3 bases at V and 0 bases at J, leaving 8 bases unmatched. The CDR3 spells CSASESSGYSYEQYF. In DNA, the CDR3 is TGCAGTGCTAGTGAATCTAGCGGTTACTCCTACGAGCAGTACTTC.

The chain combines TRBV7-9 with TRBJ1-5; 7 bases agree with TRBD1. J lost 0 bases, V lost 3 bases, and 2 bases had no gene match. The length of the CDR3 is 15 residues. The germline CDR1 and CDR2 sequences are SEHNR and FQNEAQ (reference sequence). For the CDR3, the DNA is TGTGCCAGCAGCTTGGGACAGAATAGCAATCAGCCCCAGCATTTT. Its translation: CASSLGQNSNQPQHF. The whole variable domain, filled in from reference TRBV7-9 and TRBJ1-5, reads DTGVSQNPRHKITKRGQNVTFRCDPISEHNRLYWYRQTLGQGPEFLTYFQNEAQLEKSRLLSDRFSAERPKGSFSTLEIQRTEQGDSAMYLCASSLGQNSNQPQHFGDGTRLSIL.

This clone was seen only a few times. The rearrangement uses TRBV25-1 and TRBJ1-5; unclear D gene. Germline CDR1 reads MGHDK; CDR2 reads SYGVNS. The V gene lost 0 bases and the J gene lost 9 bases, with 12 bases spanning the gap. This CDR3 is 14 amino acids long. The chain's CDR3 is CASSEYRSGGPQHF. The CDR3 region has the DNA TGTGCCAGCAGTGAATATAGATCCGGAGGGCCCCAGCATTTT.

V gene TRBV19 combines with J gene TRBJ1-1; 7 nucleotides line up with TRBD1. Germline CDR1 reads LNHDA; CDR2 reads SQIVND (reference sequence). V shed 1 base, J shed 3 bases, and the junction held 2 bases outside the gene matches. CDR3 length: 14 residues. Written as DNA, the CDR3 is TGTGCCAGTAGTATAGCCAGGGGGTACACTGAAGCTTTCTTT. Translating gives CASSIARGYTEAFF.

The J gene is TRBJ2-1, the V gene TRBV19; the D gene is possibly TRBD2 (6 bases). V was pared by 1 base and J by 2 bases, with 12 bases between. Germline V CDR1 and CDR2: LNHDA, SQIVND (reference sequence). The CDR3 contains 16 residues. CDR3 in amino acids: CASSIAGTGAYNEQFF. The CDR3 region has the DNA TGTGCCAGTAGTATAGCGGGGACGGGAGCCTACAATGAGCAGTTCTTC.

This chain connects TRBV6-5 to TRBJ2-7; weak D call: TRBD1 (6 bases). Trimming pared 5 bases from V and 4 bases from J, leaving 12 bases between. The length of the CDR3 is 13 residues. Germline assignment: CDR1 MNHEY and CDR2 SVGAGI. Here the CDR3 DNA reads TGTGCCAGCAGTACCCCGGGACATTACGAGCAGTACTTC. Translation: CASSTPGHYEQYF.

The chain is built from TRBV4-1 and TRBJ1-2; 9 bases map to TRBD1. V lost 3 bases and J lost 7; bases outside the gene matches: 12. This CDR3 is 16 amino acids long. Germline CDR1 reads MGHRA; CDR2 reads YSYEKL. CDR3 coding DNA: TGCGCCAGCAGCCAGGGCGAACAGGGGGCGCGTGGTGGCTACACCTTC. Translating it yields CASSQGEQGARGGYTF.

This chain links TRBV6-4 with TRBJ1-1; D unresolved. The germline gives CDR1 MRHNA, CDR2 SNTAGT. Trimming pared 6 bases from V and 1 base from J, leaving 9 bases between. The CDR3 contains 13 residues. The CDR3 is CASSMGANTEAFF. DNA of the CDR3: TGTGCCAGCAGCATGGGAGCGAACACTGAAGCTTTCTTT.

The rearrangement links TRBV10-3 to TRBJ1-6, with a weak D call TRBD1 (5 bases). The V end was cut by 9 bases, the J end by 5 bases, with 11 bases between. CDR3 length: 13 residues. Per germline, CDR1 ENHRY and CDR2 SYGVKD. In nucleotides, the CDR3 is TGTGCCATGAGAGACAGTAATAATTCACCCCTCCACTTT. The encoded protein is CAMRDSNNSPLHF.

The rearrangement uses TRBV6-5 and TRBJ2-4, with TRBD2 matching 8 bases. Germline V gene data show CDR1 as MNHEY and CDR2 as SVGAGI. The J segment lost 1 base and the V segment lost 2 bases, leaving 4 bases of the junction unmatched. The CDR3 covers 16 residues. The CDR3 coding sequence is TGTGCCAGCAGTTACACGGGACTAGGGGCCAAAAACATTCAGTACTTC. This gives the protein CASSYTGLGAKNIQYF.

The chain is built from TRBV5-1 and TRBJ2-5, with D perhaps TRBD2 (5 bases). Trimming removed 2 bases at V and 5 bases at J, with 22 bases between. The CDR3 covers 17 residues. Germline CDR1 SGHRS, CDR2 YFSETQ. CDR3 DNA sequence: TGCGCCAGCAGCTTCACCCCTTTAGGTAGGACTGGTGAGACCCAGTACTTC. Its protein product is CASSFTPLGRTGETQYF.